Many counts were recorded for the clone carrying this T cell receptor (beta chain). V lost 3 bases, J lost 5 bases, and 10 bases stayed unmatched. The CDR3 runs 16 residues. These data are taken from a study of T-cell reconstitution after alpha-beta-depleted transplantation in children. A TCRbeta library incorporating unique molecular identifiers was prepared. TCRdb re-called the PCR reads with MiXCR, one entry per CDR3 protein. The data contain almost 500,000 distinct CDR3 sequences, roughly an eighth of them singletons. This specimen was PBMCs from the stem cell graft donor, taken from the stem cell graft. This TCR was sampled from a human donor who donated a stem cell graft to a child with combined immunodeficiency. This chain joins TRBV12-3 or TRBV12-4 and TRBJ2-1, with 7 positions matching TRBD2. For the CDR3, the DNA is TGTGCCAGCAGTTTGGCCAGCGGGGTCCTCGACAATGAGCAGTTCTTC. Translating gives CASSLASGVLDNEQFF.